This is a list of T cell receptor beta chains from one sample in a study of blood T cell repertoires in COVID-19. Libraries were prepared by immunoSEQ multiplex PCR; TCRdb keeps only in-frame clonotypes and omits some of them. This sample has about 300,000 clones, with roughly 86% found just once. Specimen: peripheral blood. The receptors derive from a woman in her 30s with COVID-19, enrolled during active disease. The CDR3 runs from the conserved cysteine through the conserved F or W. Fields, in order: D gene, V gene, J gene, clone size, CDR3 protein, CDR3 DNA. The D gene is left open where the match is weak. Size tells how often a clone was seen (once, few, many) or the class of an expanded clone, and some rows leave it out.

TRBD2,TRBV6-5,TRBJ2-1,NA,CASRLAGGVSNEQFF,TGTGCCAGCAGGTTAGCGGGGGGAGTGAGCAATGAGCAGTTCTTC
NA,TRBV24-1,TRBJ1-5,NA,CATRGREDQPQHF,TGTGCCACCAGGGGCAGGGAGGATCAGCCCCAGCATTTT
NA,TRBV7-8,TRBJ1-6,NA,CASSFDSPSPLHF,TGTGCCAGCAGCTTCGACAGCCCATCCCCCCTCCACTTT
TRBD1,TRBV4-1,TRBJ2-1,NA,CASSQVNRGLAYNEQFF,TGCGCCAGCAGCCAGGTAAACAGGGGCCTGGCCTACAATGAGCAGTTCTTC
TRBD1,TRBV6-2/TRBV6-3,TRBJ1-1,NA,CASSYSGQLNTEAFF,TGTGCCAGCAGTTACTCGGGACAGCTGAACACTGAAGCTTTCTTT
TRBD1,TRBV6-5,TRBJ1-1,many,CASRSTGVGEAFF,TGTGCCAGCAGGTCGACAGGGGTGGGTGAAGCTTTCTTT
NA,TRBV21-1,TRBJ1-2,NA,CASSKQPMSYTF,TGTGCCAGCAGCAAACAACCTATGAGCTACACCTTC
NA,TRBV4-1,TRBJ1-2,NA,CASSQGGRGIYGYTF,TGCGCCAGCAGCCAAGGAGGCAGGGGCATCTATGGCTACACCTTC
NA,TRBV19,TRBJ1-1,once,CASSIETQPLGTEAFF,TGTGCCAGTAGTATAGAAACACAGCCTCTGGGCACTGAAGCTTTCTTT
TRBD1,TRBV7-9,TRBJ1-6,NA,CASSLFGTGDSPLHF,TGTGCCAGCAGCTTATTTGGGACAGGGGATTCACCCCTCCACTTT
NA,TRBV6-2/TRBV6-3,TRBJ2-7,NA,CASSYTSYEQYF,TGTGCCAGCAGTTATACTTCCTACGAGCAGTACTTC
TRBD1,TRBV15,TRBJ1-2,NA,CATRGTGDYGYTF,TGTGCCACCAGGGGAACAGGGGACTATGGCTACACCTTC
NA,TRBV7-2,TRBJ1-3,NA,CASSPPGGYAGNTIYF,TGTGCCAGCAGCCCCCCGGGAGGGTATGCGGGAAACACCATATATTTT
TRBD1,TRBV6-5,TRBJ1-1,NA,CASSYTRTGAREAFF,TGTGCCAGCAGTTACACGAGGACAGGGGCGCGAGAAGCTTTCTTT
TRBD1,TRBV6-5,TRBJ1-6,NA,CASSYRQGDSPLHF,TGTGCCAGCAGTTACAGACAGGGGGACTCACCCCTCCACTTT
NA,TRBV5-1,TRBJ2-3,NA,CASNPGEVTDTQYF,TGCGCCAGCAACCCGGGAGAAGTCACAGATACGCAGTATTTT
NA,TRBV14,TRBJ2-2,NA,CASSYRLPGLAGELFF,TGTGCCAGCAGCTATCGCCTCCCAGGGTTGGCTGGGGAGCTGTTTTTT
TRBD1,TRBV29-1,TRBJ1-1,NA,CSVLTGGLSEAFF,TGCAGCGTGTTGACAGGGGGTTTATCTGAAGCTTTCTTT
NA,TRBV5-1,TRBJ1-1,NA,CASSPRTVNTEAFF,TGCGCCAGCAGCCCAAGGACAGTGAACACTGAAGCTTTCTTT
NA,TRBV12-5,TRBJ2-1,NA,CASGFGHVEQFF,TGTGCTAGTGGCTTCGGACACGTTGAGCAGTTCTTC
TRBD1,TRBV4-2,TRBJ2-7,many,CASSQMPGQGAHEQYF,TGTGCCAGCAGCCAAATGCCGGGACAGGGGGCTCACGAGCAGTACTTC
NA,TRBV24-1,TRBJ1-5,NA,CATSDSQGISNQPQHF,TGTGCCACCAGTGATAGCCAGGGAATCAGCAATCAGCCCCAGCATTTT
TRBD2,TRBV7-6,TRBJ2-3,NA,CASSRSGGPTDTQYF,TGTGCCAGCAGCCGAAGCGGGGGCCCCACAGATACGCAGTATTTT
NA,TRBV12-3/TRBV12-4,TRBJ1-2,NA,CASTAGPYGYTF,TGTGCCAGCACCGCAGGGCCCTATGGCTACACCTTC
NA,TRBV11-3,TRBJ1-1,NA,CASSLDLTVNTEAFF,TGTGCCAGCAGCTTAGATCTAACAGTGAACACTGAAGCTTTCTTT
NA,TRBV6-5,TRBJ1-1,NA,CASSYGRASAEAFF,TGTGCCAGCAGTTATGGGAGGGCGAGCGCTGAAGCTTTCTTT
NA,TRBV7-8,TRBJ1-6,few,CASSAGFLYSPLHF,TGTGCCAGCAGCGCAGGGTTTTTGTATTCACCCCTCCACTTT
NA,TRBV28,TRBJ1-3,NA,CARGTTGNTIYF,TGTGCCAGGGGGACAACCGGAAACACCATATATTTT
TRBD2,TRBV4-1,TRBJ2-5,NA,CASSQASGAQRETQYF,TGCGCCAGCAGCCAAGCGAGCGGGGCCCAGCGGGAGACCCAGTACTTC
NA,TRBV4-2,TRBJ2-4,NA,CASSQELAGWLMNIQYF,TGTGCCAGCAGCCAGGAATTGGCGGGGTGGCTTATGAACATTCAGTACTTC
TRBD1,TRBV28,TRBJ1-2,NA,CASSLRSGGRNYGYTF,TGTGCCAGCAGTTTGAGGTCAGGGGGCAGAAACTATGGCTACACCTTC
NA,TRBV7-9,TRBJ1-1,NA,CASSLVGGTTINTEAFF,TGTGCCAGCAGCTTAGTTGGAGGGACCACTATTAACACTGAAGCTTTCTTT
TRBD2,TRBV29-1,TRBJ2-5,once,CSAQGLEETQYF,TGCAGCGCCCAAGGACTAGAAGAGACCCAGTACTTC
NA,TRBV4-1,TRBJ2-2,NA,CASSQVGAPGTGELFF,TGCGCCAGCAGCCAAGTGGGGGCGCCGGGCACCGGGGAGCTGTTTTTT
NA,TRBV11-2,TRBJ1-2,NA,CASSSLSRGGYTF,TGTGCCAGCAGCTCACTTTCACGGGGAGGCTACACCTTC
TRBD1,TRBV9,TRBJ1-4,NA,CASSPSQQGGVEKLFF,TGTGCCAGCAGCCCCTCACAACAGGGGGGAGTAGAAAAACTGTTTTTT
NA,TRBV27,TRBJ1-1,NA,CASSFGGTTEAFF,TGTGCCAGCAGTTTTGGGGGGACCACTGAAGCTTTCTTT